A selection of T cell receptor beta chains follows, all from one sample in a study of patients and donors after allogeneic stem cell transplantation. In TCRdb, the RT-PCR reads were re-called with MiXCR into one record per CDR3 protein. Among 15,000 or so distinct CDR3 sequences, 27% were seen once, and the ten largest hold more than 35%. Source material: blood, either unsorted or a sorted T cell fraction (not recorded which). All receptors derive from a human donor who was either an allogeneic HSCT recipient or a stem cell or donor lymphocyte infusion donor (not recorded which). It is not recorded whose cells these are; they may come from a transplant donor. The CDR3 runs from the conserved cysteine through the conserved F or W. D genes are given only for firm matches. Size values are once, few and many counts, or a class for expanded clones, and some rows have none.

TRBJ2-2 | many | . | TRBV7-9 | TGTGCCAGCAGCTCGACCCGGACTATCAGAACCGGGGAGCTGTTTTTT | CASSSTRTIRTGELFF
TRBJ1-2 | . | TRBD1 | TRBV14 | TGTGCCAGCAGCTCCCGGGCAGGGGGCGTTGGCTACACCTTC | CASSSRAGGVGYTF
TRBJ1-2 | . | . | TRBV20-1 | TGCAGTGCTAGTGTGGGGTATACAGGAAAGGGCGGCTACACCTTC | CSASVGYTGKGGYTF
TRBJ2-1 | many | . | TRBV15 | TGTGCCACCAGCAGAGCACAGTACCGTTCGAGGGAGCAGTTCTTC | CATSRAQYRSREQFF
TRBJ1-1 | medium-sized | . | TRBV20-1 | TGCAGTGCTAGAGATTCTAGGCAGGCCCGTGAAGCTTTCTTT | CSARDSRQAREAFF
TRBJ1-6 | . | . | TRBV10-3 | TGTGCCATCAGGGCAGTGGATTCACCCCTCCACTTT | CAIRAVDSPLHF
TRBJ1-1 | few | . | TRBV28 | TGTGCCAGCAGTTTACTAAAGGGGAACACTGAAGCTTTCTTT | CASSLLKGNTEAFF
TRBJ1-3 | few | . | TRBV20-1 | TGCAGTGCTAGAGATCTGGGTGCGGGTCCCCCTGGAAACACCATATATTTT | CSARDLGAGPPGNTIYF
TRBJ2-1 | few | . | TRBV14 | TGTGCCCACAATGAGCAGTTCTTC | CAHNEQFF
TRBJ1-3 | . | . | TRBV10-3 | TGTGCCATCAGTGTTGACCCCGGAAACACCATATATTTT | CAISVDPGNTIYF
TRBJ1-1 | . | . | TRBV29-1 | TGCAGCGTTGGGACGAACACTGAAGCTTTCTTT | CSVGTNTEAFF
TRBJ1-5 | . | . | TRBV6-6 | TGTGCCAGCAGTTACGCAGGGTCGAGCAATCAGCCCCAGCATTTT | CASSYAGSSNQPQHF
TRBJ1-5 | . | . | TRBV19 | TGTGCCACGAAGAGGGGGTCGAATAGCAATCAGCCCCAGCATTTT | CATKRGSNSNQPQHF
TRBJ2-5 | few | . | TRBV7-9 | TGTGCCAGCAGCTTTGAACAAGTCGTAGAGACCCAGTACTTC | CASSFEQVVETQYF
TRBJ1-3 | . | TRBD1 | TRBV5-1 | TGCGCCAGCAGCACCGGACAGGGGATCTCTGGAAACACCATATATTTT | CASSTGQGISGNTIYF
TRBJ1-1 | few | . | TRBV4-1 | TGCGCCAGCAGCCAAGGGGACCTTGAAGCTTTCTTT | CASSQGDLEAFF
TRBJ1-6 | few | TRBD1 | TRBV5-1 | TGCGCCAGCAGCTCCGGGACAGGGTGGTATAATTCACCCCTCCACTTT | CASSSGTGWYNSPLHF
TRBJ1-5 | few | . | TRBV12-5 | TGTGCTAGTGGTTTCTCCCTCGTAGGGACCCACGGGGCGAATCAGCCCCAGCATTTT | CASGFSLVGTHGANQPQHF
TRBJ1-5 | . | . | TRBV20-1 | TGCAGTGCTCCTCGATATCAGGGAATTAATCAGCCCCAGCATTTT | CSAPRYQGINQPQHF
TRBJ1-5 | few | TRBD1 | TRBV4-2 | TGTGCCAGCAGCCAAGGGACAGGCTCCAATCAGCCCCAGCATTTT | CASSQGTGSNQPQHF
TRBJ1-6 | many | . | TRBV6-5 | TGTGCCAGCAGTTACCGGGGTAGCAATTCACCCCTCCACTTT | CASSYRGSNSPLHF
TRBJ2-3 | . | TRBD2 | TRBV29-1 | TGCAGCGTTATCCGACTAGCGGGGGCAGATACGCAGTATTTT | CSVIRLAGADTQYF
TRBJ1-3 | few | . | TRBV3-1 | TGTGCCAGCAGCCAAGGGCCGACCTCTGGCGGAAACACCATATATTTT | CASSQGPTSGGNTIYF
TRBJ1-1 | many | . | TRBV3-1 | TGTGCCAGCAGCCACACGACACCTTTCAAAGCTTTCTTT | CASSHTTPFKAFF
TRBJ1-1 | . | . | TRBV5-5 | TGTGCCAGCAGCTTGGGAGCGTACACTGAAGCTTTCTTT | CASSLGAYTEAFF
TRBJ1-2 | few | TRBD1 | TRBV29-1 | TGCAGCGCCCGGACAGGGCTGGGCTATGGCTACACCTTC | CSARTGLGYGYTF
TRBJ1-2 | many | . | TRBV20-1 | TGCATCCCGGGAACCTATGGCTACACCTTC | CIPGTYGYTF
TRBJ1-2 | few | TRBD1 | TRBV7-8 | TGTGCCAGCAGCCAGACAGGGGCCTATGGCTACACCTTC | CASSQTGAYGYTF
TRBJ2-1 | . | . | TRBV24-1 | TGTGCCACCAGTGAGGGGAGGTTAGTCCGGGGACACAATGAGCAGTTCTTC | CATSEGRLVRGHNEQFF
TRBJ1-2 | . | . | TRBV5-1 | TGCGCCAGCAGCTTGGATTCGGACCCCACTAACTATGGCTACACCTTC | CASSLDSDPTNYGYTF
TRBJ1-1 | . | . | TRBV6-6 | TGTGCCAGCTATGGAGTCGGTGAAGCAGCTTTCTTT | CASYGVGEAAFF
TRBJ1-2 | . | TRBD1 | TRBV5-1 | TGCGCCAGCAGCAAACCGGGACAGGGGGCGAAAGGCTACACCTTC | CASSKPGQGAKGYTF
TRBJ1-6 | . | TRBD1 | TRBV6-5 | TGTGCCAGCAGTCCGTCGGGACAGGGGTTTCGGGCCCTCCACTTT | CASSPSGQGFRALHF